These 18 T cell receptor beta chains originate from one sample sequenced in a study of cytomegalovirus exposure and HLA in healthy donors (dated by TCRdb to 2015 to 2018). The library was built by means of the immunoSEQ multiplex PCR assay. The multiplex PCR relied on a mix of 60 forward primers for TCR Vbeta segments and 13 reverse primers for TCR Jbeta segments. TCRdb holds this immuneACCESS table with in-frame rearrangements only. Some clones are missing; in checked studies, unresolved V genes explain under half, and the rest has no known cause. The sample data list about 94,000 clones, and more than 70% of these were observed just once. Over 3% of the sample is in the top ten clones. The specimen was PBMCs. The receptors derive from a woman aged 40 to 55 in good health and CMV-seronegative.

The chain recombines TRBV19 with TRBJ1-4; TRBD1 matches at 9 bases. Germline CDR1 is LNHDA and CDR2 is SQIVND (reference sequence). This CDR3 is 15 amino acids long. J gave up 4 bases and V 4 bases, and 4 bases lay outside the gene matches. The CDR3 reads CASSKGTGNNEKLFF. CDR3 sequence (DNA): TGTGCCAGTAGTAAGGGGACAGGGAATAATGAAAAACTGTTTTTT.

This clone was detected ten times or more. This chain links TRBV4-2 with TRBJ1-5; 7 bases line up with TRBD1. The CDR3 extends over 16 amino acids. Trimming removed 1 base from V and 5 bases from J; junction bases left unmatched: 8. Germline values: CDR1 LGHNA, CDR2 YNFKEQ. The CDR3 sequence is CASSQVFVTGDQPQHF. The CDR3 nucleotides are TGTGCCAGCAGCCAAGTTTTTGTAACAGGGGATCAGCCCCAGCATTTT.

This chain connects TRBV30 to TRBJ2-2, with 9 bases identical to TRBD2. Germline CDR1 reads GTSNPN; CDR2 reads SVGIG (reference sequence). J gave up 0 bases and V 2 bases, and 4 bases lay outside the gene matches. The CDR3 has 16 residues. CDR3 bases: TGTGCCTGGAGTTCCGGGACTAGCCCGAACACCGGGGAGCTGTTTTTT. Translation: CAWSSGTSPNTGELFF.

This chain links TRBV18 with TRBJ2-7; D is unresolved. This CDR3 has 15 amino acids. Germline CDR1 reads KGHSH; CDR2 reads LQKENI. Deletions cut 1 base from V and 4 bases from J, with 14 bases between. CDR3 bases: TGTGCCAGCTCACCACAAACAGCCCCAAGTTACGAGCAGTACTTC. Its protein product is CASSPQTAPSYEQYF.

V is TRBV6-4 and J is TRBJ2-7, with 8 bases identical to TRBD1. V lost 7 bases to trimming and J lost 6 bases; unmatched junction nucleotides: 11. The CDR3 length is 14 residues. Per germline, CDR1 MRHNA and CDR2 SNTAGT. DNA for the CDR3: TGTGCCAGCACCCCGGACAGGGAGCAGTGCGAGCAGTACTTC. Translating gives CASTPDREQCEQYF.

V gene TRBV6-1 combines with J gene TRBJ2-4; 7 nucleotides align to TRBD1. Trimming removed 4 bases from V and 6 bases from J; junction bases left unmatched: 0. The length of the CDR3 is 12 residues. CDR1 is MNHNS, CDR2 SASEGT, per germline. CDR3 bases: TGTGCCAGCAGTGGGGACAGAAACATTCAGTACTTC. Translating it yields CASSGDRNIQYF.

This chain joins TRBV9 and TRBJ2-2, with 9 nucleotides matching TRBD1. The CDR3 has 14 residues. Unmatched junction bases numbered 4, after V lost 4 bases and J lost 6 bases. Germline lookup yields CDR1 SGDLS and CDR2 YYNGEE. The CDR3 bases are TGTGCCAGCAGCAGGACAGGGGCCGCCGGGGAGCTGTTTTTT. This translates into CASSRTGAAGELFF.

This clone was seen once. The chain uses TRBV5-1 and TRBJ2-1; TRBD1 agrees at 9 bases. The length of the CDR3 is 14 residues. V lost 3 bases, J lost 9 bases, and 7 bases stayed unmatched. Germline CDR1 is SGHRS and CDR2 is YFSETQ. DNA for the CDR3: TGCGCCAGCAGCTGGAGGACAGGGGTGGTTGAGCAGTTCTTC. Protein product: CASSWRTGVVEQFF. Using reference TRBV5-1 and TRBJ2-1 for the parts outside the CDR3, the full variable domain is KAGVTQTPRYLIKTRGQQVTLSCSPISGHRSVSWYQQTPGQGLQFLFEYFSETQRNKGNFPGRFSGRQFSNSRSEMNVSTLELGDSALYLCASSWRTGVVEQFFGPGTRLTVL.

The V and J genes are TRBV10-3 and TRBJ1-1; D gene ambiguous. CDR1 and CDR2 (germline): ENHRY, SYGVKD. The CDR3 totals 13 residues. Trimming left V 7 bases short and J 0 bases short, with 9 bases between. CDR3 loop: CAIMLSVNTEAFF. The CDR3 DNA reads TGTGCCATCATGTTGTCGGTGAACACTGAAGCTTTCTTT.

The chain is built from TRBV5-1 and TRBJ1-4, with 8 bases aligning to TRBD1. V shed 0 bases and J 2 bases; nucleotides not matched to a gene: 6. The CDR3 spans 17 residues. Looked up from germline, CDR1 is SGHRS and CDR2 is YFSETQ. The CDR3: CASSLATGGATNEKLFF. CDR3 coding DNA: TGCGCCAGCAGCTTGGCAACAGGGGGGGCGACTAATGAAAAACTGTTTTTT.

This chain connects TRBV7-2 to TRBJ2-1; 11 nucleotides align to TRBD2. V lost 5 bases, J lost 3 bases, and 6 bases stayed unmatched. CDR3 length: 16 amino acids. Germline V gene data show CDR1 as SGHTA and CDR2 as FQGNSA. The CDR3 sequence: CASSVLAGDIYNEQFF. The DNA for the CDR3 is TGTGCCAGCAGCGTACTAGCGGGGGATATCTACAATGAGCAGTTCTTC.

This rearrangement joins TRBV7-9 to TRBJ1-2, with a weak D call TRBD1 (5 bases). Trimming stripped 4 bases from V and 8 bases from J, with 14 bases between. This CDR3 comprises 13 residues. Germline CDR1 SEHNR, CDR2 FQNEAQ (reference sequence). The CDR3 here is CASSYREEGGYTF. The CDR3, as DNA: TGTGCCAGCAGCTACCGGGAGGAGGGGGGCTACACCTTC.

On this clone itself: Other DNA sequences within the sample encode an identical CDR3. The chain uses TRBV14 and TRBJ1-1, with D unclear. The CDR3 loop spans 13 amino acids. V was pared by 0 bases and J by 1 base, with 3 bases between. CDR1 SGHDN and CDR2 FVKESK come from the germline V gene. The CDR3 is CASSQDRNTEAFF. Written as DNA, the CDR3 is TGTGCCAGCAGCCAAGATAGGAACACTGAAGCTTTCTTT. Looking up the rest from reference TRBV14 and TRBJ1-1 gives the full variable domain: EAGVTQFPSHSVIEKGQTVTLRCDPISGHDNLYWYRRVMGKEIKFLLHFVKESKQDESGMPNNRFLAERTGGTYSTLKVQPAELEDSGVYFCASSQDRNTEAFFGQGTRLTVV.

The CDR3: CAWSFDRDYEQYF. DNA for the CDR3: TGTGCCTGGTCGTTTGACAGGGACTACGAGCAGTACTTC. The chain links TRBV30 to TRBJ2-7; 7 bases align to TRBD1. Germline values: CDR1 GTSNPN, CDR2 SVGIG (reference sequence). Trimming removed 5 bases from V and 3 bases from J; junction bases left unmatched: 7. The CDR3 extends over 13 amino acids.

The chain joins TRBV29-1 to TRBJ1-3; 12 nucleotides match TRBD1. The germline gives CDR1 SQVTM, CDR2 ANQGSEA. CDR3 size: 15 residues. After removal of 7 bases from V and 3 bases from J, the junction contained 7 bases not matched to a gene. CDR3 in DNA: TGCAGCGCCTCCGGGACAGGGGGCTTTGGAAACACCATATATTTT. This gives the protein CSASGTGGFGNTIYF.

This clone was recorded many times. The chain joins TRBV19 to TRBJ2-1; TRBD2 aligns across 7 bases. Germline trimming cut 4 bases from V and 11 bases from J; bases unmatched to any gene: 5. The CDR3 is made up of 12 amino acids. Looked up from germline, CDR1 is LNHDA and CDR2 is SQIVND (reference sequence). The CDR3 loop reads CASSTWDYQQFF. CDR3 nucleotides: TGTGCCAGTAGTACGTGGGACTACCAGCAGTTCTTC.

The J gene is TRBJ1-1, the V gene TRBV2; D possibly corresponds to TRBD1 (5 bases). V was cut by 2 bases and J by 4 bases, with 8 bases left in between. CDR3 length equals 13 residues. Germline V gene data show CDR1 as SNHLY and CDR2 as FYNNEI. DNA of the CDR3: TGTGCCAGCAGTGAATGGGGCGTCACTGAAGCTTTCTTT. This sequence encodes CASSEWGVTEAFF.

This clone was picked up a small number of times. The chain joins TRBV19 to TRBJ1-2; TRBD1 agrees at 9 bases. J lost 6 bases, V lost 7 bases, and 6 bases had no gene match. CDR1 and CDR2 (germline): LNHDA, SQIVND (reference sequence). The CDR3 length is 13 residues. CDR3 bases: TGTGCCAGTACCCTTCGGACAGGGGATGGCTACACCTTC. It translates to CASTLRTGDGYTF. Together with reference TRBV19 and TRBJ1-2, the CDR3 gives the full variable domain: DGGITQSPKYLFRKEGQNVTLSCEQNLNHDAMYWYRQDPGQGLRLIYYSQIVNDFQKGDIAEGYSVSREKKESFPLTVTSAQKNPTAFYLCASTLRTGDGYTFGSGTRLTVV.